The entry below gives a single T cell receptor beta chain sequence along with its context. Only a few counts were recorded for this clonotype. Which antigen it targets is not known. The record has no base qualities; no much larger clone is one base away. The data originate from a study of T-cell memory formation after mild COVID-19 (dated by TCRdb to the early 2020s). Background on the whole study: TCR sequence clusters from the two donors were largely donor specific. The cohort comprised two young, previously healthy adult volunteers, one female and one male. In a couple of donors, T-cell clones that expanded and contracted after mild COVID-19 were followed by sequencing TCRalpha and TCRbeta repertoires longitudinally.

Ficoll-Paque density gradient centrifugation was the method used to isolate PBMCs. Overall study outcomes, separate from this receptor: Contracting CD4+ clones turned up mainly in the CM and EM memory subsets, whereas EMRA was where CD8+ clones were enriched. SARS-CoV-2 specificity was not confirmed for the second-wave clones peaking on day 37. Some responding clones were found in pre-infection memory, which suggests that pre-existing cross-reactive memory T cells took part in the SARS-CoV-2 response. Balanced CD4/CD8 phenotypes were observed for clones contracting from day 15 to 85, whereas a bias towards CD4+ was observed for a second wave of clones expanding from day 15 to 37. The study included only a couple of mild cases, and larger cohorts that include severe cases with pre-infection samples were judged to be necessary.

The reads were generated on an Illumina NovaSeq 6000. TCRalpha and TCRbeta cDNA libraries were constructed by 5'RACE with constant-segment primers, with sample barcodes and unique molecular identifiers being introduced. RNA was extracted from every sample with Trizol reagent. Amplification of the libraries took two PCR steps, and the second step added a second sample barcode plus Illumina TruSeq adapters. The libraries were sequenced on an Illumina NovaSeq using 2 x 150 bp paired-end reads. Processing in the source paper ran as follows. Demultiplexing of reads and collapsing into UMI-guided consensus sequences were performed with migec v1.2.7. Using mixcr v2.1.11, UMI consensuses were aligned to TRA and TRB V and J templates and then assembled into clonotypes. A clonotype was counted as expanded or contracted only when both edgeR and NoisET called the clonotype significant, with the noise models trained on biological replicates. For edgeR calls, the thresholds were a false discovery rate-adjusted p below 0.01 and a log2 fold-change of 1. As an exploratory analysis of dynamics, PCA with hierarchical clustering was applied to max-normalized trajectories of the 1000 most abundant clonotypes. Separately sequenced CD4+ and CD8+ repertoires were used to assign a CD4 or CD8 phenotype to each responding clone. In TCRdb, the public reads were trimmed at Q25 with fastp and aligned with MiXCR, with productive beta chains retained. CDR3 protein duplicates are merged, each entry listing the most common genes and DNA. The V and J calls shown here were made by TCRdb, not taken from the authors' results. The sample table records around 320,000 distinct CDR3 sequences; approximately 27% of these occur just once. Roughly 13% of the sample belongs to the ten largest clones.

This TCR came from an adult woman who had mild COVID-19 (a few samples of this study predate the infection). The sample titles of this study are shuffled in the database, so cell type and time point are left out; the donor was told from shared clones. The sample comprised PBMCs or a T cell subset sorted from them (not recorded which).

The DNA sequence is given as TGCGCCAGCAGCTTGGTTCCGGGAACCTACGAGCAGTACTTC. Its translation reads: CASSLVPGTYEQYF. Here the chain combines TRBV5-1 and TRBJ2-7; a tentative D call is TRBD2 (5 bases match). The CDR3, from cysteine to phenylalanine, totals 14 residues. Only the CDR3 part of the read is kept: 42 bases, read in frame from the first base. Reading the germline V gene gives CDR1 SGHRS and CDR2 YFSETQ. Trimming costs V 0 bases and J 2 bases, and their ends lie 9 bases apart.